The 7 T cell receptor beta chains given below trace back to one sample, sequenced in a study of T cell changes during pregnancy in multiple sclerosis (dated by TCRdb to the late 2010s). Libraries were built with the immunoSEQ multiplex PCR assay. TCRdb took over this immuneACCESS table, retaining in-frame rearrangements with V and J assigned. Such tables are incomplete; in checked studies, under half of the missing clones stem from an unresolved V gene, and the remainder is unexplained. The sample data list more than 45,000 clones, and approximately 93% of these were observed just once. The top ten hold around 4% of the sample. The sample was CD8+ T cells from peripheral blood mononuclear cells, taken in the second trimester of pregnancy. These receptors originate from a female donor with multiple sclerosis, enrolled in a pregnancy study.

The V and J genes are TRBV5-5 and TRBJ2-7; 10 bases are shared with TRBD2. The V and J ends lost 0 bases and 0 bases, in that order; junction bases with no gene match: 3. The germline gives CDR1 SGHKS, CDR2 YYEKEE (reference sequence). The CDR3 covers 16 residues. The CDR3 DNA follows: TGTGCCAGCAGCTTGGTAGCGGGAGGACTCTCCTACGAGCAGTACTTC. Translating it yields CASSLVAGGLSYEQYF.

The chain recombines TRBV7-9 with TRBJ1-2; D may be TRBD1 (5 bases). V was shortened by 1 base and J by 4 bases, with 13 bases between the two germline ends. CDR1 and CDR2 (germline): SEHNR, FQNEAQ (reference sequence). The CDR3 is 15 residues long. DNA for the CDR3: TGTGCCAGCAGCTTAGAGTACAGGCCTCCCTATGGCTACACCTTC. It encodes CASSLEYRPPYGYTF.

The J gene is TRBJ2-7, the V gene TRBV9; 7 bases align to TRBD1. The CDR3 is 14 amino acids. CDR1 and CDR2 from the germline V gene are SGDLS and YYNGEE. Trimming at V came to 4 bases and at J to 3 bases, leaving 7 bases not matched to a gene. The chain's CDR3 is CASSSRDSNYEQYF. In DNA, the CDR3 is TGTGCCAGCAGCTCCCGGGACAGCAACTACGAGCAGTACTTC.

This chain connects TRBV7-9 to TRBJ2-7; TRBD1 matches at 7 bases. This CDR3 has 12 residues. Per germline, CDR1 SEHNR and CDR2 FQNEAQ (reference sequence). V lost 6 bases, J lost 1 base, and 0 bases stayed unmatched. CDR3 in DNA: TGTGCCAGCAGACAGGGGTCCTACGAGCAGTACTTC. Its translation is CASRQGSYEQYF. The full variable domain, completed using reference TRBV7-9 and TRBJ2-7, is DTGVSQNPRHKITKRGQNVTFRCDPISEHNRLYWYRQTLGQGPEFLTYFQNEAQLEKSRLLSDRFSAERPKGSFSTLEIQRTEQGDSAMYLCASRQGSYEQYFGPGTRLTVT.

V gene TRBV21-1 combines with J gene TRBJ2-5; no check of the table's D call, TRBD1, against the DNA was made. TRBV21-1 is a pseudogene locus. The CDR3 has 18 residues. CDR3 sequence (DNA): TGTGCCAGCAGGCTCGGGACAGAAGTCCCGGGGAGCCAAGAGACCCAGTACTTC. It is translated as CASRLGTEVPGSQETQYF.

The chain joins TRBV10-3 to TRBJ2-1, with TRBD2 identical over 7 bases. CDR1 is ENHRY, CDR2 SYGVKD, per germline. The CDR3 is made up of 13 amino acids. The junction had 0 bases not matched to a gene; V was cut back by 6 bases and J by 1 base. The CDR3 loop reads CAISGGSYNEQFF. CDR3 DNA: TGTGCCATCAGCGGGGGGTCCTACAATGAGCAGTTCTTC.

The V and J genes are TRBV5-8 and TRBJ2-7, with D maybe TRBD1 (6 bases). Per germline, CDR1 SGHTS and CDR2 YDEGEE. Between the trimmed V and J ends, which lost 7 bases and 3 bases, there was a span of 14 bases. CDR3 size: 13 residues. The CDR3 sequence: CASGRQGHYEQYF. The CDR3 DNA reads TGTGCCAGCGGTCGCCAGGGGCACTACGAGCAGTACTTC.